This TCR beta chain was identified during a study of cytomegalovirus exposure and HLA in healthy donors. The PCR made use of 60 Vbeta and 13 Jbeta primers. Data came from immunoSEQ multiplex PCR; TCRdb stores just in-frame clones and leaves some out. Recorded for this sample: 55,000 to 75,000 clones. This clonotype originated in a male donor in good health and CMV-seronegative. The material sequenced was PBMCs.

CDR3 coding DNA: TGTGCCAGCAGCGTAGGGGCAGGACAGGGGAATGAGCAGTTCTTC. Protein sequence: CASSVGAGQGNEQFF. The chain employs TRBV9 and TRBJ2-1, with 9 positions matching TRBD1. The J segment lost 7 bases and the V segment lost 0 bases, leaving 5 bases of the junction unmatched. The CDR3 extends over 15 amino acids. Germline V gives CDR1 SGDLS, CDR2 YYNGEE. Together with reference TRBV9 and TRBJ2-1, the CDR3 gives the full variable domain: DSGVTQTPKHLITATGQRVTLRCSPRSGDLSVYWYQQSLDQGLQFLIQYYNGEERAKGNILERFSAQQFPDLHSELNLSSLELGDSALYFCASSVGAGQGNEQFFGPGTRLTVL.